The rows below give T cell receptor beta chains drawn from one sample of a study of blood T cell repertoires in COVID-19. The assay was immunoSEQ multiplex PCR, and TCRdb's table has in-frame clones only and misses some. The sample yields 150,000 or so clones, roughly 70% seen once. The specimen was peripheral blood. The receptors shown here come from a woman aged 80 or over with acute or convalescent COVID-19. The CDR3 runs from the conserved cysteine through the conserved F or W. A D gene is named only where the DNA matches it firmly. Clone size is stated in some rows and not others, as once, few, many or a class when expanded.

clone_size	v_call	d_call	j_call	cdr3_nt	cdr3_aa
.	TRBV29-1	.	TRBJ1-5	TGCAGCGTTCAAGTGCCGGATCAGCCCCAGCATTTT	CSVQVPDQPQHF
few	TRBV6-5	TRBD2	TRBJ2-7	TGTGCCAGCAGTTTTAGCGGGTGGTCCTACGAGCAGTACTTC	CASSFSGWSYEQYF
.	TRBV7-8	.	TRBJ1-2	TGTGCCAGCACCGCGGGGGGGACTGATAACTATGGCTACACCTTC	CASTAGGTDNYGYTF
few	TRBV28	TRBD1	TRBJ1-3	TGTGCCAGCAGTTCACAGGGGGCTATTGTGTACACCATATATTTT	CASSSQGAIVYTIYF
.	TRBV10-3	.	TRBJ2-5	TGTGCCATCAGCGGCGGGCAGGTTGGTGAGACCCAGTACTTC	CAISGGQVGETQYF
once	TRBV5-1	TRBD1	TRBJ1-2	TGCGCCAGCAGCTTGGAAGGACAGGCCTACTATGGCTACACCTTC	CASSLEGQAYYGYTF
.	TRBV10-3	TRBD1	TRBJ2-3	TGTGCCATGAAGCGGACAGGGGAGGATACGCAGTATTTT	CAMKRTGEDTQYF
.	TRBV9	TRBD2	TRBJ2-3	TGTGCCAGCAGCGCCCGGAGCGGGAGTCTATCAGATACGCAGTATTTT	CASSARSGSLSDTQYF
few	TRBV20-1	.	TRBJ2-7	TGCAGTGCTAGTAGTGGCGGGACTGTGTACGAGCAGTACTTC	CSASSGGTVYEQYF
once	TRBV6-5	TRBD1	TRBJ1-5	TGTGCCAGCAGTAGGGGGCGCAATCAGCCCCAGCATTTT	CASSRGRNQPQHF
.	TRBV6-5	TRBD1	TRBJ1-4	TGTGCCAGCAGGGACGACAGGGGAATGTTTGGAAAACTGTTTTTT	CASRDDRGMFGKLFF
.	TRBV10-3	TRBD1	TRBJ2-7	TGTGCCATCAGTGACTCTGGACAGGGGAAATACGAGCAGTACTTC	CAISDSGQGKYEQYF
.	TRBV7-2	TRBD1	TRBJ1-5	TGTGCCAGCAGCCCGTGGACAGGGGGCTACCTTAATCAGCCCCAGCATTTT	CASSPWTGGYLNQPQHF
.	TRBV29-1	.	TRBJ2-2	TGCAGCGTCTCCCCCGGGACAACGAACACCGGGGAGCTGTTTTTT	CSVSPGTTNTGELFF
.	TRBV6-5	.	TRBJ2-7	TGTGCCAGCAGTTACGGGCCATTCAGCAGCGAGCAGTACTTC	CASSYGPFSSEQYF
.	TRBV7-2	.	TRBJ1-2	TGTGCCAGCAGCTTTTATGGCCGGAGCCGCTTCTATGGCTACACCTTC	CASSFYGRSRFYGYTF
few	TRBV7-2	TRBD1	TRBJ1-4	TGTGCCAGCAGGATTGTTCGACAGGGGAGAAAACTGTTTTTT	CASRIVRQGRKLFF
once	TRBV2	TRBD1	TRBJ2-1	TGTGCCAGCAGGCAGGGGGCCGGTAATGAGCAGTTCTTC	CASRQGAGNEQFF
.	TRBV30	.	TRBJ2-5	TGTGCCTGGGCCCGGGTTGAGGAGACCCAGTACTTC	CAWARVEETQYF
.	TRBV27	TRBD1	TRBJ2-7	TGTGCCAGCAGTTCCACCGGGACAGGGGGTGTCTACGAGCAGTACTTC	CASSSTGTGGVYEQYF
.	TRBV10-2	.	TRBJ1-5	TGCGCCAGCAGTGAGTCCAGATATAGCAATCAGCCCCAGCATTTT	CASSESRYSNQPQHF
.	TRBV6-6	.	TRBJ2-2	TGTGCCAGCAGTTACTCTAGTGGCACCGGGGAGCTGTTTTTT	CASSYSSGTGELFF
.	TRBV11-2	.	TRBJ1-4	TGTGCCAGCAGCTCCCCCCCGGGACTGATTAATGAAAAACTGTTTTTT	CASSSPPGLINEKLFF
.	TRBV7-2	TRBD1	TRBJ2-7	TGTGCCAGCAGCCCAGCATGGACAGGATACGAGCAGTACTTC	CASSPAWTGYEQYF
.	TRBV7-2	TRBD2	TRBJ2-1	TGTGCCAGCAGCTTAGGTCCAGCGGGAAAGAACAATGAGCAGTTCTTC	CASSLGPAGKNNEQFF
.	TRBV5-1	TRBD1	TRBJ1-3	TGCGCCAGCAGCTGGGACAGAAGAGGCTCTGGAAACACCATATATTTT	CASSWDRRGSGNTIYF
.	TRBV5-4	TRBD2	TRBJ2-1	TGTGCCAGCAGCTTCCTAGCGGGAGGGCAACTTGAGCAGTTCTTC	CASSFLAGGQLEQFF
once	TRBV28	.	TRBJ1-2	TGTGCCAGCAGTTTGACAAACTATGGCTACACCTTC	CASSLTNYGYTF
.	TRBV2	TRBD2	TRBJ2-3	TGTGCCAGCAGGGGACTAGGCCGGCCCGATACGCAGTATTTT	CASRGLGRPDTQYF
.	TRBV27	TRBD1	TRBJ2-2	TGTGCCAGCAGTTTGCCGACAGGGCGCAACACCGGGGAGCTGTTTTTT	CASSLPTGRNTGELFF
.	TRBV19	TRBD1	TRBJ1-5	TGTGCCAGTACCTATACAGGACAGGGTCGTCATCAGCCCCAGCATTTT	CASTYTGQGRHQPQHF
.	TRBV23-1	TRBD1	TRBJ1-1	TGCGCCAGCAGAGCGGGACAGGGGGCGAACACTGAAGCTTTCTTT	CASRAGQGANTEAFF
few	TRBV6-5	.	TRBJ2-7	TGTGCCAGCAGGAGTGTTTCTGAGGGCGGAGTGCAGTACTTC	CASRSVSEGGVQYF
.	TRBV5-1	.	TRBJ2-5	TGCGCCAGCAGCTTAAACACGATGCAAGAGACCCAGTACTTC	CASSLNTMQETQYF
.	TRBV2	TRBD1	TRBJ1-3	TGTGCCAGCAGTGATTGGGGACAGGGGTCTGGAAACACCATATATTTT	CASSDWGQGSGNTIYF
.	TRBV19	TRBD2	TRBJ2-3	TGTGCCAGTAGCGCACTAGCGGGAGCGGATACGCAGTATTTT	CASSALAGADTQYF
.	TRBV11-2	TRBD2	TRBJ2-2	TGTGCCAGCAGCTTAGTTATTAGCGGGAGATACACCGGGGAGCTGTTTTTT	CASSLVISGRYTGELFF
.	TRBV10-3	.	TRBJ1-5	TGTGCCATCACCGAGGACAGAGTCCAGCCCCAGCATTTT	CAITEDRVQPQHF
.	TRBV19	.	TRBJ2-6	TGTGCCAGTAGTATAGCAGGGGCTGGGGCCAACGTCCTGACTTTC	CASSIAGAGANVLTF
.	TRBV14	.	TRBJ1-5	TGTGCCAGCAGCCAAGACCCTCCCGCGGGGGGTAATCAGCCCCAGCATTTT	CASSQDPPAGGNQPQHF
.	TRBV6-1	.	TRBJ1-4	TGTGCCAGCAGTGAAACAGGGCTTAATGAAAAACTGTTTTTT	CASSETGLNEKLFF
few	TRBV10-3	.	TRBJ1-1	TGTGCCATCACCAAAGGGGATACTGAAGCTTTCTTT	CAITKGDTEAFF
.	TRBV2	.	TRBJ2-1	TGTGCCAGTCGAGGGGGGGCCTCCAATGAGCAGTTCTTC	CASRGGASNEQFF
few	TRBV28	.	TRBJ2-7	TGTGCCAGCAGTCACCATCGGGGGACTCCAGATTACGAGCAGTACTTC	CASSHHRGTPDYEQYF
.	TRBV7-2	TRBD2	TRBJ2-7	TGTGCCAGCAGCTTAGCGCACGGGGGGACCGACGAGCAGTACTTC	CASSLAHGGTDEQYF
.	TRBV28	TRBD1	TRBJ1-5	TGTGCCAGCAGCCTGACAGGGGAAGGTCAGCCCCAGCATTTT	CASSLTGEGQPQHF
.	TRBV28	TRBD1	TRBJ1-4	TGTGCCAGCAGTACCCGGACAGGGGGCGGTGAAAAACTGTTTTTT	CASSTRTGGGEKLFF
.	TRBV30	TRBD1	TRBJ1-4	TGTGCCTACCGTCCCGGGACAGGGGGATTTGATGAAAAACTGTTTTTT	CAYRPGTGGFDEKLFF
.	TRBV7-3	TRBD2	TRBJ2-2	TGTGCCAGCAGCTTAATGCGCCTAGCGGGAGCCGGGGAGCTGTTTTTT	CASSLMRLAGAGELFF
.	TRBV30	TRBD2	TRBJ2-7	TGTGCCTGGAATCGGGGGGGCGAGCAGTACTTC	CAWNRGGEQYF
.	TRBV12-3/TRBV12-4	.	TRBJ2-7	TGTGCCAGCAGTTTAGCTCAGTTGTACGAGCAGTACTTC	CASSLAQLYEQYF
.	TRBV10-3	.	TRBJ2-1	TGTGCCATCAGTGAGCAGGCGAGAGTAGGCAATGAGCAGTTCTTC	CAISEQARVGNEQFF
.	TRBV7-8	.	TRBJ1-2	TGTGCCAGCAGCCTACAGGCGGTTATCTATGGCTACACCTTC	CASSLQAVIYGYTF
.	TRBV6-5	.	TRBJ1-4	TGTGCCAGCAGAACAGGGTTCAATGAAAAACTGTTTTTT	CASRTGFNEKLFF
once	TRBV28	TRBD2	TRBJ2-1	TGTGCCAGCACCACCTCCGGGACTAGCGGGAGATATGAGCAGTTCTTC	CASTTSGTSGRYEQFF
.	TRBV9	TRBD2	TRBJ2-1	TGTGCCAGCAGCGTAGCCCCAGCGGGAGGTGATGAGCAGTTCTTC	CASSVAPAGGDEQFF
.	TRBV11-2	.	TRBJ2-5	TGTGCCAGCAGTTTAGAGGGAGTTACCCAGTACTTC	CASSLEGVTQYF
.	TRBV13	.	TRBJ2-7	TGTGCCAGCAGCTCCCGGGTTAGCGGAATCTCCTACGAGCAGTACTTC	CASSSRVSGISYEQYF
few	TRBV5-6	.	TRBJ2-3	TGTGCCAGCAGCTTTTTCTCAGGGGAAAGGGATACGCAGTATTTT	CASSFFSGERDTQYF